One T cell receptor beta chain is described in this entry. As yet, its antigen is unknown. At one boundary the junction diverges from the germline segment, which might be a read error. These data are taken from a study of post-analysis software for immune sequencing data. Findings and caveats of the study: Multiple sclerosis was associated with a significant reduction in normalized Chao1 diversity relative to controls. The authors found that F measure strongly co-clustered same-batch samples. TRBV5-6, TRBV5-1 and TRBV20-1 belonged to a set of about five TRBV segments that were more frequent in patients than controls.

CDR1 is KGHDR and CDR2 is SFDVKD in the germline V gene. The CDR3 sequence is 16 residues long. Built from TCR beta cDNA, the libraries had unique molecular identifiers in them. Starting from roughly 1 to 10 million T cells, the study yielded about half a million cDNA molecules. TCRdb independently ran MiXCR on the PCR reads; one entry per CDR3 protein. This table has hundreds of thousands of distinct CDR3 sequences, 55% to 60% appearing once. This chain connects TRBV24-1 to TRBJ2-1, with TRBD2 identical over 10 bases. What was sequenced was blood. The source is a girl aged 2-10 years with multiple sclerosis. The CDR3 is CTTSEQRGGSDNEQFF. The CDR3 DNA follows: TGTACCACCAGTGAGCAGCGGGGGGGCTCCGACAATGAGCAGTTCTTC.